These 6 T cell receptor beta chains came from one sample sequenced in a study of blood T cell repertoires in COVID-19. Clones were sequenced by immunoSEQ multiplex PCR, and TCRdb holds only the in-frame ones, with some missing. The sample holds roughly 140,000 clones, over 75% seen once. Sample: PBMCs or T cells enriched from blood (not recorded which). Receptor source: a man aged 45 to 65 in a cohort exposed to, infected with or recovered from COVID-19 (not recorded which).

The rearrangement uses TRBV28 and TRBJ2-5; the match to TRBD1 covers 8 bases. The CDR3 covers 14 residues. Germline V gene sequence: CDR1 MDHEN, CDR2 SYDVKM. Germline trimming cut 6 bases from V and 2 bases from J; bases unmatched to any gene: 5. The DNA of the CDR3 is TGTGCCAGCAGGCGGGGACAGGAACAAGAGACCCAGTACTTC. Translating it yields CASRRGQEQETQYF.

The chain joins TRBV19 to TRBJ2-7; 8 nucleotides agree with TRBD1. Per the germline V gene, CDR1 is LNHDA and CDR2 is SQIVND (reference sequence). V shed 8 bases, J shed 4 bases, and the junction held 7 bases outside the gene matches. This CDR3 comprises 13 residues. CDR3 in amino acids: CASSDRGQYEQYF. The DNA for the CDR3 is TGTGCCAGTTCAGACAGGGGACAATACGAGCAGTACTTC.

J is TRBJ2-1 and V is TRBV19, with TRBD2 identical over 15 bases. From germline, CDR1 is LNHDA and CDR2 SQIVND (reference sequence). Trimming cost V 3 bases and J 9 bases; bases outside gene matches: 6. The CDR3 is 16 amino acids. The CDR3 loop is CASSMRTSGRAVEQFF. As DNA, the CDR3 is TGTGCCAGTAGTATGAGGACTAGCGGGAGGGCCGTTGAGCAGTTCTTC.

The chain couples TRBV18 to TRBJ1-3; a weak D match, TRBD1 (5 bases). This CDR3 spans 16 amino acids. CDR1 KGHSH and CDR2 LQKENI come from the germline V gene. Trimming pared 3 bases from V and 0 bases from J, leaving 12 bases between. CDR3 protein: CASSPMTDFSGNTIYF. CDR3 bases: TGTGCCAGCTCACCGATGACAGACTTCTCTGGAAACACCATATATTTT.

The chain combines TRBV28 with TRBJ2-7; D perhaps matches TRBD1 (6 bases). The V end was cut by 3 bases, the J end by 5 bases, with 11 bases between. The CDR3 is 13 residues long. Germline V lookup: CDR1 MDHEN, CDR2 SYDVKM. DNA of the CDR3: TGTGCCAGCAGTTTCAGGGGTTGGCACGAGCAGTACTTC. Translating gives CASSFRGWHEQYF.

V usage is TRBV2 and J usage is TRBJ1-2; D gene unclear. Germline assignment: CDR1 SNHLY and CDR2 FYNNEI. CDR3 length: 14 residues. V lost 4 bases and J 8 bases, leaving 17 bases between the germline ends. This CDR3 is CASSGGTEHVGYTF. The CDR3 DNA reads as TGTGCCAGCAGTGGCGGCACGGAACACGTGGGCTACACCTTC. Together with reference TRBV2 and TRBJ1-2, the CDR3 gives the full variable domain: EPEVTQTPSHQVTQMGQEVILRCVPISNHLYFYWYRQILGQKVEFLVSFYNNEISEKSEIFDDQFSVERPDGSNFTLKIRSTKLEDSAMYFCASSGGTEHVGYTFGSGTRLTVV.